Detailed here is one T cell receptor (beta chain). Its antigen is undetermined. This entry comes from a study of cytomegalovirus exposure and HLA in healthy donors. Germline V lookup: CDR1 MNHEY, CDR2 SMNVEV (reference sequence). This CDR3 spans 14 amino acids. V was trimmed by 3 bases and J by 7 bases, leaving 13 bases between them. Overall study findings and caveats: Sequencing likely generated an artifact that appeared as a cluster of highly shared sequence variants.

The PCR was carried out with 60 Vbeta primers and 13 Jbeta primers. Some clones are missing from TCRdb's copy, which holds only in-frame ones; the method was immunoSEQ multiplex PCR. Among roughly 170,000 clones listed, approximately 80% were seen once. The TCR was taken from a woman between 18 and 30 years old in good health and CMV-seronegative. Input material: PBMCs. The V call is TRBV27, the J call TRBJ1-5; D unclear. CDR3 DNA: TGTGCCAGCAGTTTCGGAGTCGGAGGACAGCCCCAGCATTTT. Translation: CASSFGVGGQPQHF.